The entry below gives a single T cell receptor (beta chain) sequence along with its context. Authors' methods: Reference gene primer amplification in the assay estimated nucleated cell counts. The table came from immunoSEQ multiplex PCR; TCRdb's copy has only in-frame clones and leaves some out. V and J calls and clone size are as listed in that table; D and trimming were resolved from the DNA. The profile shows 250,000 to 300,000 clones, 70% to 90% of them singletons. Enrolment of Seattle patients took place during active infection, and they were followed longitudinally. The source of the sample is a study of blood T cell repertoires in COVID-19. Across the whole study: PBMCs, B-cell-depleted T cells, or T cells were the source of the cDNA or gDNA that made up the material.

The sequence derives from a woman in her 70s with COVID-19, enrolled during active disease. What was sequenced was peripheral blood.

CDR3 loop: CASSLGEYQETQYF. DNA for the CDR3: TGTGCCAGCAGCCTAGGGGAATACCAAGAGACCCAGTACTTC. The chain is built from TRBV2 and TRBJ2-5; possible D gene TRBD1, 5 bases. Germline loops: CDR1 SNHLY, CDR2 FYNNEI. Trimming shortened V by 6 bases and J by 0 bases, and 11 bases separated the two germline ends. The CDR3 has 14 amino acids.